Below, one T cell receptor beta chain is given with its context. Its specificity is not known. These data originate in a study of T cell responses to AZD1222 COVID-19 vaccine. Study results and limitations: Across the whole spike, CD4 TCRs peaked at regions 160-218 and 743-854. Donors were mostly white British, more females; clonal diversity possibly underestimated.

Trimming left V 8 bases short and J 8 bases short, with 15 bases between. The CDR3 is made up of 12 amino acids. Here immunoSEQ multiplex PCR was the method, and the copy in TCRdb shows in-frame clones only, minus some. The sample shows approximately 43,000 clones, approximately 88% of them seen only once. The chain has TRBV12-3 or TRBV12-4 and TRBJ1-2; D unclear. Sequenced material: peripheral blood, taken 28 days after the second AZD1222 dose. The origin of this receptor is an adult who received the AZD1222 COVID-19 vaccine. The CDR3 is CASAPELGGYTF. The DNA for the CDR3 is TGTGCCAGCGCCCCCGAGTTGGGGGGCTACACCTTC.